A selection of T cell receptor beta chains follows, all from one sample in a study of CD8+CD57+ T cells in acquired aplastic anemia. TCRdb re-derived calls from the reads in MiXCR, one entry per CDR3 protein. The data show about 180,000 distinct CDR3 sequences, 35% to 50% seen once. Input material: sorted CD4+, CD8+, or CD8+CD57+ T cells (not recorded which) from PBMCs. The source is a human donor in good health. CDR3s include the opening cysteine and the closing phenylalanine or tryptophan. Fields, in order: CDR3 DNA, CDR3 protein, D gene, V gene, J gene, clone size. D genes are given only for firm matches. Only part of the rows carry a size: once, few, many, or a class if the clone is expanded.

TGCGCCAGCAGCTTACCGGCGGGGGGCCGAGAGACCCAGTACTTC,CASSLPAGGRETQYF,TRBD2,TRBV5-1,TRBJ2-5,NA
TGTGCCAGCAGTGCAGGACTAGTAGGGGCCCCAGGTACGCAGTATTTT,CASSAGLVGAPGTQYF,TRBD2,TRBV25-1,TRBJ2-3,few
TGTGCCAGCAGTCTGCCGGGACACGAGCAGTACTTC,CASSLPGHEQYF,NA,TRBV28,TRBJ2-7,NA
TGTGCCAGCAGAACGGGACAGGGGACCTACGAGCAGTACTTC,CASRTGQGTYEQYF,TRBD1,TRBV6-5,TRBJ2-7,many
TGCAGCTCCGGACTAGCGGGAGCAGGCACAGATACGCAGTATTTT,CSSGLAGAGTDTQYF,TRBD2,TRBV29-1,TRBJ2-3,many
TGCAGCGTTAGACCGGGCCCTCAGGACGCTGAAGCTTTCTTT,CSVRPGPQDAEAFF,NA,TRBV29-1,TRBJ1-1,NA
TGTGCCAGTAGTAGGGTTACTGAAGCTTTCTTT,CASSRVTEAFF,NA,TRBV19,TRBJ1-1,NA
TGTGCCAGCAGCGTGGGGGGCACTGAAGCTTTCTTT,CASSVGGTEAFF,NA,TRBV7-9,TRBJ1-1,few
TGCGCCAGCAGCCAAGATCTGACACCATATGAAGCTTTCTTT,CASSQDLTPYEAFF,NA,TRBV4-1,TRBJ1-1,NA
TGTGCTAGCAGCTCGTCCACCGGGGAGCTGTTTTTT,CASSSSTGELFF,NA,TRBV7-7,TRBJ2-2,NA
TGTGCCAGCTCACCAAGTCAGAGAACTCAGCCCCAGCATTTT,CASSPSQRTQPQHF,NA,TRBV18,TRBJ1-5,NA
TGCGCCAGCAGCTTGAATCGCCCCGGGGAGCTGTTTTTT,CASSLNRPGELFF,NA,TRBV5-1,TRBJ2-2,NA
TGTGCCAGCAGCTTGTTGACTAGCAGGTTCTCCCAGGACCTCACAGATACGCAGTATTTT,CASSLLTSRFSQDLTDTQYF,TRBD2,TRBV5-4,TRBJ2-3,NA
TGTGCCAGCAGTGGGCAGGGTTGGAATTCACCCCTCCACTTT,CASSGQGWNSPLHF,NA,TRBV25-1,TRBJ1-6,once
TGTGCCAGCAGCCCAACGGGGGTTGTAGAGATCGGTGGCTACACCTTC,CASSPTGVVEIGGYTF,NA,TRBV11-1,TRBJ1-2,many
TGCGCCAGCAGTCCGACTAGCGGGGCAGAGACCCAGTACTTC,CASSPTSGAETQYF,TRBD2,TRBV10-2,TRBJ2-5,few
TGTGCCAGCAGCTTAGGGACCGAAAAACTGTTTTTT,CASSLGTEKLFF,NA,TRBV7-8,TRBJ1-4,few
TGCAGTGCTAGTTCAGTTCGCGGGAGTATCACAGATACGCAGTATTTT,CSASSVRGSITDTQYF,TRBD2,TRBV20-1,TRBJ2-3,many
TGTGCCAGTAGTATTACGTGGGGGGGGGATACGCAGTATTTT,CASSITWGGDTQYF,TRBD2,TRBV19,TRBJ2-3,NA
TGTGCCAGTAGTATTTGGGGGCGGCCCGGGGAGCTGTTTTTT,CASSIWGRPGELFF,NA,TRBV19,TRBJ2-2,NA
TGTGCCAGCAGCTTGGAGAGTTACAATGAGCAGTTCTTC,CASSLESYNEQFF,NA,TRBV11-3,TRBJ2-1,many
TGTGCCAGTGCTAGACGGGGGGGCAATCAGCCCCAGCATTTT,CASARRGGNQPQHF,NA,TRBV19,TRBJ1-5,NA
TGTGCCAGCAACACCGGACAGTTCTCTGGAAACACCATATATTTT,CASNTGQFSGNTIYF,NA,TRBV3-1,TRBJ1-3,NA
TGTGCCAGCAGCTTAGATTTCGAGCAGTACTTC,CASSLDFEQYF,NA,TRBV7-2,TRBJ2-7,few
TGTGCCAGCAGCACAACTAGCGGGAGGATGCACGAGCAGTACTTC,CASSTTSGRMHEQYF,TRBD2,TRBV7-2,TRBJ2-7,many
TGTGCCAGCAGTGCCGAGGGGCTCACTGAAGCTTTCTTT,CASSAEGLTEAFF,NA,TRBV25-1,TRBJ1-1,NA
TGTGCCAGTAGCACCGTTCGATCAAACACTGAAGCTTTCTTT,CASSTVRSNTEAFF,NA,TRBV19,TRBJ1-1,many
TGCGCCAGCAGCCAAGATTTAGCGGGAGGGACCGGGGAGCTGTTTTTT,CASSQDLAGGTGELFF,TRBD2,TRBV4-1,TRBJ2-2,NA
TGTGCCAGTAGTATCTGGGGCTCTGGGGCCAACGTCCTGACTTTC,CASSIWGSGANVLTF,NA,TRBV19,TRBJ2-6,few
TGTGCCAGTAGTACAGGTACATATCAGCCCCAGCATTTT,CASSTGTYQPQHF,NA,TRBV19,TRBJ1-5,NA
TGTGCCAGCAGCCCGGGCTCCGGGACAGGGTTAGAGACCCAGTACTTC,CASSPGSGTGLETQYF,TRBD1,TRBV14,TRBJ2-5,few
TGTGCCAGCAGCTCCCCGCCTGAAGCTTTCTTT,CASSSPPEAFF,NA,TRBV7-2,TRBJ1-1,once
TGTGCCAGCTCACCATTAGGACAGTTCGACCCGTCTGGAAACACCATATATTTT,CASSPLGQFDPSGNTIYF,NA,TRBV18,TRBJ1-3,few
TGTGCCACCAGCAGAGGTGGAGGGACGGAGACCCAGTACTTC,CATSRGGGTETQYF,NA,TRBV15,TRBJ2-5,few
TGTGCCAGCAGCGAGGGGGGGAGGAGGGATAGCAATCAGCCCCAGCATTTT,CASSEGGRRDSNQPQHF,NA,TRBV12-3/TRBV12-4,TRBJ1-5,NA
TGTGCCAGCACGAGACTAGCGGGAGTTTACAGCGGGGAGCTGTTTTTT,CASTRLAGVYSGELFF,TRBD2,TRBV6-1,TRBJ2-2,few
TGTGCCAGCAGCCCCTCGGCGGGCGGGAGCTCCTACAATGAGCAGTTCTTC,CASSPSAGGSSYNEQFF,TRBD2,TRBV9,TRBJ2-1,NA
TGTGCCACCCCGACAGGCCCTTGCACAGATACGCAGTATTTT,CATPTGPCTDTQYF,NA,TRBV24-1,TRBJ2-3,NA
TGTGCCAGCAGTGAAGCGCTTTCTCGACGCACCGGGGAGCTGTTTTTT,CASSEALSRRTGELFF,NA,TRBV6-1,TRBJ2-2,many
TGTGCCACCAGCATACGGACATCCGACCAAGAGACCCAGTACTTC,CATSIRTSDQETQYF,NA,TRBV15,TRBJ2-5,NA
TGTGCCACCAGCAGAGGGACTAGCGGGACAGATACGCAGTATTTT,CATSRGTSGTDTQYF,TRBD2,TRBV15,TRBJ2-3,NA
TGCGCCAGCAAGGGAGACGGTCAGCCCCAGCATTTT,CASKGDGQPQHF,NA,TRBV10-2,TRBJ1-5,many
TGCAGTGCCCTACGGGGACAGGGGGCTCTAGGCTATGGCTACACCTTC,CSALRGQGALGYGYTF,TRBD1,TRBV20-1,TRBJ1-2,many
TGCGCCAGCATTGAGGGGGTAAGAGGCTACACCTTC,CASIEGVRGYTF,NA,TRBV10-1,TRBJ1-2,NA
TGTGCCAGCAGCTCCTTGGGGGAGCAGTACTTC,CASSSLGEQYF,NA,TRBV7-2,TRBJ2-7,few
TGCAGTGCTAGTGACGCCCGGGGGGCTTTCTTT,CSASDARGAFF,NA,TRBV20-1,TRBJ1-1,NA
TGCAGTGCTAGAGAGGTGGATACGCAGTATTTT,CSAREVDTQYF,NA,TRBV20-1,TRBJ2-3,NA
TGTGCCAGCAGCCTTTACCCTTTTGGACCAAATAGCAATCAGCCCCAGCATTTT,CASSLYPFGPNSNQPQHF,NA,TRBV11-2,TRBJ1-5,many
TGTGCCAGCAGCTTAGCGAGCACTGAAAGGGAAGAGACCCAGTACTTC,CASSLASTEREETQYF,NA,TRBV7-2,TRBJ2-5,NA
TGTGCCATCAGTGAGAGCAGAGGGAGAAGATACAATGAGCAGTTCTTC,CAISESRGRRYNEQFF,NA,TRBV10-3,TRBJ2-1,NA
TGTGCCAGCAGGATAGGGGCCGTGGAAGCTTTCTTT,CASRIGAVEAFF,NA,TRBV7-9,TRBJ1-1,NA
TGTGCCTGGAGTGTAGGGAGACAGGGGCGTTACACCTTC,CAWSVGRQGRYTF,TRBD1,TRBV30,TRBJ1-2,many
TGTGCCAGCAGCTTAGCTTCGTCGTTTGGCTTTTACTATGGCTACACCTTC,CASSLASSFGFYYGYTF,NA,TRBV7-2,TRBJ1-2,NA
TGCGCCAGCAGTAAGGCTAGCGGGAGCAATGAGCAGTTCTTC,CASSKASGSNEQFF,TRBD2,TRBV10-1,TRBJ2-1,once
TGTGCCAGTAGTCCAGGGTATGGCTACACCTTC,CASSPGYGYTF,NA,TRBV19,TRBJ1-2,few
TGTGCCAGCAGTGACCTGGGCTATGGCTACACCTTC,CASSDLGYGYTF,NA,TRBV2,TRBJ1-2,many
TGTGCCAGCAGCTTAGATGGACACCCGAACACTGAAGCTTTCTTT,CASSLDGHPNTEAFF,NA,TRBV7-2,TRBJ1-1,many